A single sample is the source of the 27 T cell receptor beta chains below, sequenced in a study of blood T cell repertoires in COVID-19. Sequencing was performed with immunoSEQ multiplex PCR; in TCRdb, only in-frame clones are kept and a portion is missing. There are about 64,000 clones in the sample; 75% to 95% occur only once, and around 9.1% lies in the top ten. Sequenced material: peripheral blood. All receptors derive from a woman of 80 years or more with active COVID-19.

The chain is built from TRBV2 and TRBJ2-5; D unclear. Trimming took off 4 bases at V and 0 bases at J, with 6 bases between the two ends. The CDR3 totals 13 residues. CDR1 is SNHLY, CDR2 FYNNEI, per germline. DNA for the CDR3: TGTGCCAGCAGTGTCCCTAACCAAGAGACCCAGTACTTC. As protein: CASSVPNQETQYF.

The chain links TRBV15 to TRBJ1-3; D gene uncertain. CDR1 and CDR2 (germline): LNHNV, YYDKDF (reference sequence). V was cut by 0 bases and J by 3 bases, with 12 bases left in between. This CDR3 has 16 amino acids. The CDR3, as DNA: TGTGCCACCAGCAGAGACGGCGGGTTCCGTGGAAACACCATATATTTT. It yields the protein CATSRDGGFRGNTIYF.

The chain joins TRBV6-5 to TRBJ2-5; 7 nucleotides agree with TRBD1. V was clipped by 0 bases and J by 7 bases; unmatched bases: 2. The CDR3 spans 13 residues. Germline V gene data show CDR1 as MNHEY and CDR2 as SVGAGI. The CDR3 here is CASSYSQGVTQYF. The CDR3 DNA reads as TGTGCCAGCAGTTACTCGCAGGGGGTGACCCAGTACTTC.

The J gene is TRBJ2-3, the V gene TRBV5-1, with TRBD2 identical over 10 bases. With V trimmed by 4 bases and J by 4 bases, 9 bases remained unmatched. The germline CDR1 and CDR2 sequences are SGHRS and YFSETQ. The CDR3 is 16 residues long. The CDR3 is CASSASSSGSPDTQYF. CDR3 nucleotides: TGCGCCAGCAGCGCCTCGTCTAGCGGGAGTCCAGATACGCAGTATTTT.

V gene TRBV9 combines with J gene TRBJ2-5, with D perhaps TRBD2 (5 bases). V was clipped by 4 bases and J by 3 bases, with 13 bases between them. Germline loops: CDR1 SGDLS, CDR2 YYNGEE. The CDR3 has 14 amino acids. CDR3 nucleotide sequence: TGTGCCAGCAGCCCCAGTATCGGGGAAGAGACCCAGTACTTC. This encodes CASSPSIGEETQYF.

The CDR3 loop is CAIGRDTNSPLHF. As DNA, the CDR3 is TGTGCAATAGGACGGGACACAAATTCACCCCTCCACTTT. This chain uses TRBV2 with TRBJ1-6; D may be TRBD1 (6 bases). The CDR3 is 13 residues long. Germline V gene data show CDR1 as SNHLY and CDR2 as FYNNEI.

This clone was observed once. The V and J genes are TRBV19 and TRBJ2-1; 8 nucleotides agree with TRBD2. Germline V gene lookup returns CDR1 LNHDA and CDR2 SQIVND (reference sequence). Trimming took 2 bases from V and 8 from J; bases not matched to a gene: 5. There are 14 residues in the CDR3. Here the CDR3 reads CASSISGSGDEQFF. DNA of the CDR3: TGTGCCAGTAGTATAAGCGGGAGTGGGGATGAGCAGTTCTTC.

V and J are TRBV14 and TRBJ1-2; D unclear. From germline, CDR1 is SGHDN and CDR2 FVKESK. Trimming shortened V by 1 base and J by 1 base, and 4 bases separated the two germline ends. This CDR3 spans 13 amino acids. This CDR3 is CASSQVSNYGYTF. CDR3 nucleotides: TGTGCCAGCAGCCAAGTCAGTAACTATGGCTACACCTTC.

This clone was seen only a few times. The rearrangement links TRBV2 to TRBJ2-7, with 9 nucleotides matching TRBD1. There are 15 residues in the CDR3. Germline CDR1 reads SNHLY; CDR2 reads FYNNEI. Trimming removed 3 bases from V and 0 bases from J; junction bases left unmatched: 3. The CDR3, as DNA: TGTGCCAGCAGTGACCCGGGACAGGGCTCCTACGAGCAGTACTTC. As protein: CASSDPGQGSYEQYF.

V gene TRBV2 combines with J gene TRBJ2-3, with 8 bases that match TRBD1. Germline assignment: CDR1 SNHLY and CDR2 FYNNEI. V trimming: 4 bases; J trimming: 3 bases; junction bases outside the gene matches: 3. The CDR3 sequence is 14 residues long. The chain's CDR3 is CASSVRGRTDTQYF. The DNA for the CDR3 is TGTGCCAGCAGTGTCAGGGGGCGTACAGATACGCAGTATTTT.

CDR3 DNA sequence: TGTGCCAGCACCGTCCGGGACAGGAACACTGAAGCTTTCTTT. This gives the protein CASTVRDRNTEAFF. V gene TRBV28 combines with J gene TRBJ1-1; 7 bases line up with TRBD1. Per the germline V gene, CDR1 is MDHEN and CDR2 is SYDVKM. V shed 7 bases, J shed 1 base, and the junction held 6 bases outside the gene matches. There are 14 residues in the CDR3.

The chain combines TRBV2 with TRBJ1-3; D not resolved. This CDR3 contains 13 residues. The germline V gene encodes CDR1 SNHLY and CDR2 FYNNEI. The germline V and J ends were trimmed by 6 bases and 0 bases, with 6 bases remaining between them. CDR3 amino acids: CASSLFSGNTIYF. The CDR3 DNA is TGTGCCAGCAGCTTATTCTCTGGAAACACCATATATTTT.

J is TRBJ2-7 and V is TRBV6-5; 8 bases are a match to TRBD1. J was trimmed by 2 bases and V by 6 bases; bases with no gene match: 9. CDR3 length: 15 residues. Per germline, CDR1 MNHEY and CDR2 SVGAGI. The CDR3, as DNA: TGTGCCAGCAGCCCCGACAGGGGATGGCCCTACGAGCAGTACTTC. Its protein product is CASSPDRGWPYEQYF.

A single count supports this clone. Other DNA sequences in the same sample also yield this CDR3. This sequence joins TRBV5-1 and TRBJ2-2, with 9 bases that match TRBD2. This CDR3 has 17 residues. Germline V gene sequence: CDR1 SGHRS, CDR2 YFSETQ. The V and J ends lost 0 bases and 2 bases, in that order; junction bases with no gene match: 5. The DNA of the CDR3 is TGCGCCAGCAGCTTGGTGCCTAGCGGGGCTAACACCGGGGAGCTGTTTTTT. Translated, it gives CASSLVPSGANTGELFF.

The chain uses TRBV28 and TRBJ2-3; 10 bases line up with TRBD2. J gave up 4 bases and V 6 bases, and 13 bases lay outside the gene matches. The CDR3 runs 17 residues. Germline assignment: CDR1 MDHEN and CDR2 SYDVKM. The CDR3 DNA reads as TGTGCCAGCAGCCCTGGACTAGCGGAAATAGGGGCAGATACGCAGTATTTT. It yields the protein CASSPGLAEIGADTQYF.

This clone was detected once. The rearrangement links TRBV20-1 to TRBJ2-3; D unresolved. This CDR3 has 11 residues. Germline V gives CDR1 DFQATT, CDR2 SNEGSKA (reference sequence). The germline V and J ends were trimmed by 0 bases and 6 bases, with 4 bases remaining between them. The CDR3: CSARERDTQYF. The CDR3 DNA reads TGCAGTGCTAGAGAGCGGGATACGCAGTATTTT.

The V call is TRBV5-4, the J call TRBJ2-5; 8 bases map to TRBD1. The V segment lost 0 bases and the J segment 6 bases; nucleotides outside the gene matches: 4. Germline V lookup: CDR1 SGHNT, CDR2 YYREEE (reference sequence). The CDR3 length is 14 residues. The CDR3 coding sequence is TGTGCCAGCAGCTTGGCAGGGGGCGGGAAGACCCAGTACTTC. Encoded protein: CASSLAGGGKTQYF.

V usage is TRBV7-2 and J usage is TRBJ1-1, with D perhaps matching TRBD1 (6 bases). Trimming took off 6 bases at V and 5 bases at J, with 10 bases between the two ends. The germline gives CDR1 SGHTA, CDR2 FQGNSA. The CDR3 sequence is 12 residues long. The chain's CDR3 is CASRQTGTEAFF. The DNA of the CDR3 is TGTGCCAGCAGACAAACAGGGACTGAAGCTTTCTTT.

This chain uses TRBV28 with TRBJ1-1; maybe TRBD1 (6 bases). The CDR3 has 12 residues. Germline CDR1 is MDHEN and CDR2 is SYDVKM. Trimming pared 7 bases from V and 7 bases from J, leaving 13 bases between. CDR3 protein: CASTKQGNEAFF. CDR3 sequence (DNA): TGTGCCAGCACCAAGCAGGGGAATGAAGCTTTCTTT.

The rearrangement joins TRBV7-9 to TRBJ2-5, with 9 bases identical to TRBD2. Germline values: CDR1 SEHNR, CDR2 FQNEAQ (reference sequence). V was pared by 3 bases and J by 2 bases, with 7 bases of the junction left unmatched. CDR3 size: 16 residues. The CDR3 sequence is CASSFTSGGNQETQYF. The CDR3 region has the DNA TGTGCCAGCAGCTTTACCAGCGGGGGGAATCAAGAGACCCAGTACTTC. Drawing the rest from reference TRBV7-9 and TRBJ2-5, the complete variable domain is DTGVSQNPRHKITKRGQNVTFRCDPISEHNRLYWYRQTLGQGPEFLTYFQNEAQLEKSRLLSDRFSAERPKGSFSTLEIQRTEQGDSAMYLCASSFTSGGNQETQYFGPGTRLLVL.

The V call is TRBV15, the J call TRBJ2-1, with TRBD2 matching over 9 bases. This CDR3 has 19 residues. Germline-derived CDR1 and CDR2 are LNHNV and YYDKDF (reference sequence). Germline trimming cut 2 bases from V and 3 bases from J; bases unmatched to any gene: 14. The CDR3 nucleotides read TGTGCCACCAGCAGAAATCTTCTAGCGGGATCGAGGGGCTACAATGAGCAGTTCTTC. Protein sequence: CATSRNLLAGSRGYNEQFF. The whole variable domain, filled in from reference TRBV15 and TRBJ2-1, reads DAMVIQNPRYQVTQFGKPVTLSCSQTLNHNVMYWYQQKSSQAPKLLFHYYDKDFNNEADTPDNFQSRRPNTSFCFLDIRSPGLGDTAMYLCATSRNLLAGSRGYNEQFFGPGTRLTVL.

V and J are TRBV3-1 (or the pseudogene TRBV3-2) and TRBJ1-1, with 8 bases lining up with TRBD1. CDR3 length: 19 residues. The germline gives CDR1 LGHDT, CDR2 YNNKEL (reference sequence). The V gene end was trimmed by 8 bases and the J gene end by 6 bases; junction bases not matched to a gene: 26. CDR3 DNA: TGTGCCAGCCGCCGGGGTGGGCCCGGGACAGGATTTATGAGGTCTGAAGCTTTCTTT. This sequence encodes CASRRGGPGTGFMRSEAFF.

This chain joins TRBV2 and TRBJ2-7; tentatively, D is TRBD2 (6 bases). Trimming cost V 5 bases and J 7 bases, with 12 bases left between them. Germline CDR1 is SNHLY and CDR2 is FYNNEI. The CDR3 runs 12 residues. This chain's CDR3 is CASSTSFGEQYF. For the CDR3, the DNA is TGTGCCAGCAGTACTAGCTTCGGGGAGCAGTACTTC.

The genes are TRBV7-9 and TRBJ2-1, with D possibly TRBD2 on 5 matching bases. The CDR3 is made up of 13 amino acids. V dropped 1 base and J dropped 5 bases, with 6 bases sitting between them. Germline V gene data show CDR1 as SEHNR and CDR2 as FQNEAQ (reference sequence). The CDR3 DNA reads as TGTGCCAGCAGCTTAGACGGGGACAATGAGCAGTTCTTC. This gives the protein CASSLDGDNEQFF.

The chain couples TRBV5-1 to TRBJ1-4; weak D call: TRBD1 (5 bases). V lost 5 bases to trimming and J lost 0 bases, with 23 bases between them. Per the germline V gene, CDR1 is SGHRS and CDR2 is YFSETQ. The CDR3 sequence is 19 residues long. In nucleotides, the CDR3 is TGCGCCAGCAGTGAATGGGGTGGGCAGGGCCCAACAACTAATGAAAAACTGTTTTTT. Its protein product is CASSEWGGQGPTTNEKLFF.

J is TRBJ2-1 and V is TRBV3-1 (or the pseudogene TRBV3-2); 11 positions match TRBD1. Germline V gives CDR1 LGHDT, CDR2 YNNKEL (reference sequence). The CDR3 is made up of 16 amino acids. With 3 bases clipped from V and 6 bases from J, the junction kept 7 bases outside the gene matches. CDR3 sequence reads: CASSHLSGQGGNEQFF. In DNA, the CDR3 is TGTGCCAGCAGCCACCTATCGGGACAGGGGGGCAATGAGCAGTTCTTC.

As DNA, the CDR3 is TGTGCCAGCAGCTGGAAGGGAGAGCCCCAGCATTTT. It encodes CASSWKGEPQHF. The V call is TRBV7-2, the J call TRBJ1-5, with D uncertain. The CDR3 loop spans 12 amino acids. Germline CDR1 is SGHTA and CDR2 is FQGNSA. The V end lost 4 bases, the J end lost 8 bases, and 9 bases lay between the germline ends.